These T cell receptor beta chains were read from a single sample in a study of T cells after yellow fever vaccination. TCRdb used MiXCR to reprocess the 5' RACE reads, holding one entry per CDR3 protein. The sample lists 300,000 to 350,000 distinct CDR3 sequences, about 8.3% seen once, with 15% to 20% in the top ten. Sample: PBMCs, taken around 45 days after the first yellow fever vaccination. The receptors derive from a man aged 18 to 29 who received the YFV17D yellow fever vaccine. CDR3s include the opening cysteine and the closing phenylalanine or tryptophan. D genes are given only for firm matches. Part of the rows lack a size; the others show once, few, many or a class for expanded clones.

j_call: TRBJ1-6; d_call: NA; v_call: TRBV9; clone_size: few; cdr3_nt: TGTGCCAGCAGCACCCGTGATTCACCCCTCCACTTT; cdr3_aa: CASSTRDSPLHF
j_call: TRBJ1-3; d_call: NA; v_call: TRBV28; clone_size: NA; cdr3_nt: TGTGCCAGCAGTTTAGGGTCGGGGATGAGTGGAAACACCATATATTTT; cdr3_aa: CASSLGSGMSGNTIYF
j_call: TRBJ2-7; d_call: NA; v_call: TRBV12-3/TRBV12-4; clone_size: many; cdr3_nt: TGTGCCAGCAGTGCTGACTCTGCCTACGAGCAGTACTTC; cdr3_aa: CASSADSAYEQYF
j_call: TRBJ1-2; d_call: NA; v_call: TRBV12-3/TRBV12-4; clone_size: NA; cdr3_nt: TGTGCCAGCAGCCACCGGGGCAGGGAAAATGACTACACCTTC; cdr3_aa: CASSHRGRENDYTF
j_call: TRBJ1-2; d_call: NA; v_call: TRBV5-1; clone_size: NA; cdr3_nt: TGCGCCAGCAGCTTGGAGGGGATTAACTATGGCTACACCTTC; cdr3_aa: CASSLEGINYGYTF
j_call: TRBJ2-3; d_call: TRBD1; v_call: TRBV5-1; clone_size: NA; cdr3_nt: TGCGCCAGCAGCTTCCGAGGGGGCGAAGCAGATACGCAGTATTTT; cdr3_aa: CASSFRGGEADTQYF
j_call: TRBJ2-7; d_call: NA; v_call: TRBV7-6; clone_size: few; cdr3_nt: TGTGCCAGCAGCTTATCTCGACAGAGCCACGAGCAGTACTTC; cdr3_aa: CASSLSRQSHEQYF
j_call: TRBJ1-4; d_call: NA; v_call: TRBV19; clone_size: NA; cdr3_nt: TGTGCCAGTAGCGGACTGGCAACTAATGAAAAACTGTTTTTT; cdr3_aa: CASSGLATNEKLFF
j_call: TRBJ1-1; d_call: NA; v_call: TRBV4-2; clone_size: NA; cdr3_nt: TGTGCCAGCAGCCAGGGGGATAGGGGGGCTTTCTTT; cdr3_aa: CASSQGDRGAFF
j_call: TRBJ2-3; d_call: NA; v_call: TRBV7-2; clone_size: NA; cdr3_nt: TGTGCCAGCAGCCAGGGGTTAGATACGCAGTATTTT; cdr3_aa: CASSQGLDTQYF
j_call: TRBJ2-1; d_call: TRBD1; v_call: TRBV7-8; clone_size: NA; cdr3_nt: TGTGCCAGCAGCTTAGCAGCTGGGACAGCCGCCTACTACAATGAGCAGTTCTTC; cdr3_aa: CASSLAAGTAAYYNEQFF
j_call: TRBJ2-1; d_call: TRBD2; v_call: TRBV6-2/TRBV6-3; clone_size: few; cdr3_nt: TGTGCCAGCAGGCGACTAGCCAGTGAGCAGTTCTTC; cdr3_aa: CASRRLASEQFF
j_call: TRBJ1-1; d_call: NA; v_call: TRBV4-3; clone_size: medium-sized; cdr3_nt: TGCGCCAGCAGCCAATGGGCGAAGGACACTGAAGCTTTCTTT; cdr3_aa: CASSQWAKDTEAFF
j_call: TRBJ2-3; d_call: NA; v_call: TRBV20-1; clone_size: few; cdr3_nt: TGCAGTGCTAGAGATTTAGTGAGCACAGATACGCAGTATTTT; cdr3_aa: CSARDLVSTDTQYF